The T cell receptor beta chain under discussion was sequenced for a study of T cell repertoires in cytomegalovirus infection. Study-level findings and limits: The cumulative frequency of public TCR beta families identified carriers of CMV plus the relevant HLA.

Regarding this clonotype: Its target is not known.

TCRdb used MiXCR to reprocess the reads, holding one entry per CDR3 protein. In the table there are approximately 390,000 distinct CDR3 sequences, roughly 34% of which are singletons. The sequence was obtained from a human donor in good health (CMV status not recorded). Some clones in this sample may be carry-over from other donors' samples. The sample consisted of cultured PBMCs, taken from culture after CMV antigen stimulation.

CDR3 amino acids: CAIREGSYEQYF. CDR3 DNA sequence: TGTGCCATCAGGGAGGGATCCTACGAGCAGTACTTC. The chain employs TRBV10-3 and TRBJ2-7; tentatively, D is TRBD2 (6 bases). The CDR3 runs 12 residues. The V end lost 6 bases, the J end lost 1 base, and 7 bases lay between the germline ends. From germline, CDR1 is ENHRY and CDR2 SYGVKD.